These 21 T cell receptor beta chains share one sample of origin, sequenced in a study of blood T cell repertoires in COVID-19. TCRdb's table, derived via immunoSEQ multiplex PCR, lists solely in-frame clones and lacks some. The sample lists around 140,000 clones, around 80% seen once, with under 6% in the top ten. Sequencing was done on a sample of peripheral blood. Receptors were obtained from a woman aged 80 or older with active or convalescent COVID-19.

The chain uses TRBV15 and TRBJ1-2; 9 bases line up with TRBD1. The CDR3 has 15 amino acids. V gave up 1 base and J gave up 0 bases; unmatched junction bases: 0. Germline lookup yields CDR1 LNHNV and CDR2 YYDKDF (reference sequence). CDR3 loop: CATSRGDRANYGYTF. The CDR3, as DNA: TGTGCCACCAGCAGAGGGGACAGGGCTAACTATGGCTACACCTTC. Full variable domain (outside the CDR3, taken from reference TRBV15 and TRBJ1-2): DAMVIQNPRYQVTQFGKPVTLSCSQTLNHNVMYWYQQKSSQAPKLLFHYYDKDFNNEADTPDNFQSRRPNTSFCFLDIRSPGLGDTAMYLCATSRGDRANYGYTFGSGTRLTVV.

CDR3: CASSDPFGGGRYNEQFF. Here the CDR3 DNA reads TGTGCCAGCAGTGACCCCTTCGGGGGGGGCCGGTACAATGAGCAGTTCTTC. The chain links TRBV2 to TRBJ2-1; TRBD2 aligns across 8 bases. Germline V gives CDR1 SNHLY, CDR2 FYNNEI. The CDR3 totals 17 residues. Trimming at V came to 3 bases and at J to 4 bases, leaving 11 bases not matched to a gene.

Concerning this clone itself: Other DNA sequences in this specimen translate into the identical CDR3. The gene calls are TRBV7-2 and TRBJ2-7; 8 bases agree with TRBD2. CDR3 size: 17 residues. Germline trimming cut 1 base from V and 1 base from J; bases unmatched to any gene: 9. Germline V gene data show CDR1 as SGHTA and CDR2 as FQGNSA. In nucleotides, the CDR3 is TGTGCCAGCAGCTTAGTCGGGGGGGGGGCGAGATCCTACGAGCAGTACTTC. Translating gives CASSLVGGGARSYEQYF.

This chain links TRBV25-1 with TRBJ1-2, with 9 bases matching TRBD1. The CDR3 contains 18 residues. Germline CDR1 and CDR2: MGHDK and SYGVNS. The V segment lost 5 bases and the J segment 3 bases; nucleotides outside the gene matches: 16. CDR3 in amino acids: CASSRGGQGRGFDYGYTF. The CDR3, as DNA: TGTGCCAGCAGTCGTGGGGGACAGGGCAGGGGATTTGACTATGGCTACACCTTC.

This chain uses TRBV19 with TRBJ1-4; possibly TRBD1 for D (6 bases). CDR3 length: 14 residues. V was trimmed by 3 bases and J by 5 bases, leaving 10 bases between them. The V gene's germline CDR1 is LNHDA and CDR2 SQIVND (reference sequence). The CDR3 coding sequence is TGTGCCAGTAGTATCTGGCAGGGGAATGAAAAACTGTTTTTT. Amino acids: CASSIWQGNEKLFF. The full variable domain, in which reference TRBV19 and TRBJ1-4 provide the parts outside the CDR3, is DGGITQSPKYLFRKEGQNVTLSCEQNLNHDAMYWYRQDPGQGLRLIYYSQIVNDFQKGDIAEGYSVSREKKESFPLTVTSAQKNPTAFYLCASSIWQGNEKLFFGSGTQLSVL.

The chain couples TRBV12-3 or TRBV12-4 to TRBJ2-7, with a possible D match to TRBD2 (6 bases). The CDR3 loop spans 13 amino acids. The V end was cut by 2 bases, the J end by 2 bases, with 7 bases between. The CDR3, as DNA: TGTGCCAGCAGTTTATCGGGGGCCTACGAGCAGTACTTC. It is translated as CASSLSGAYEQYF.

This clone was found a few times. The chain joins TRBV5-1 to TRBJ1-1, with D unclear. Germline CDR1 SGHRS, CDR2 YFSETQ. The V and J ends lost 4 bases and 1 base respectively, with 11 bases between them. The CDR3 is made up of 14 amino acids. CDR3 sequence reads: CASSRTSQNTEAFF. The DNA of the CDR3 is TGCGCCAGCAGCCGAACGAGCCAGAACACTGAAGCTTTCTTT.

The chain recombines TRBV6-6 with TRBJ1-5; no reliable D call. This CDR3 has 14 residues. Germline CDR1 MNHNY, CDR2 SVGAGI (reference sequence). V lost 0 bases to trimming and J lost 2 bases, with 5 bases between them. The DNA for the CDR3 is TGTGCCAGCAGTTACTCGCAGGGCAATCAGCCCCAGCATTTT. It encodes CASSYSQGNQPQHF.

The gene calls are TRBV5-4 and TRBJ2-7, with D perhaps matching TRBD2 (6 bases). V shed 4 bases and J shed 3 bases, with 17 bases lying between them. The CDR3 contains 15 residues. The germline V gene has CDR1 SGHNT and CDR2 YYREEE (reference sequence). DNA for the CDR3: TGTGCCAGCAGCACTCAGAAGTCCGGGGGCTACGAGCAGTACTTC. The encoded protein is CASSTQKSGGYEQYF.

V is TRBV27 and J is TRBJ2-3, with 8 bases that match TRBD1. Trimming removed 5 bases from V and 4 bases from J; junction bases left unmatched: 5. Per the germline V gene, CDR1 is MNHEY and CDR2 is SMNVEV (reference sequence). The CDR3 loop spans 14 amino acids. The CDR3 DNA is TGTGCCAGCAGTCCCGGACAGGGTCCAGATACGCAGTATTTT. It translates to CASSPGQGPDTQYF.

This chain uses TRBV6-6 with TRBJ2-4; 9 bases are shared with TRBD1. The CDR3 has 13 amino acids. The V and J ends lost 7 bases and 8 bases, in that order; junction bases with no gene match: 6. Germline V CDR1 and CDR2: MNHNY, SVGAGI (reference sequence). The CDR3 is CASTGTGLDIQYF. In DNA form, the CDR3 reads TGTGCCAGCACTGGGACAGGGCTGGACATTCAGTACTTC.

The rearrangement links TRBV28 to TRBJ2-2; 9 bases line up with TRBD1. The CDR3 consists of 16 residues. Trimming took 6 bases from V and 4 from J; bases not matched to a gene: 9. Per germline, CDR1 MDHEN and CDR2 SYDVKM. CDR3 residues: CASRIPGQGSTGELFF. DNA of the CDR3: TGTGCCAGCAGAATCCCGGGACAGGGTTCCACCGGGGAGCTGTTTTTT.

The genes are TRBV4-1 and TRBJ1-1; D gene unclear. In germline, CDR1 is MGHRA, CDR2 YSYEKL. This CDR3 is built from 15 residues. Trimming cost V 4 bases and J 0 bases, with 12 bases left between them. CDR3 amino acids: CASSLSLTMNTEAFF. As DNA, the CDR3 is TGCGCCAGCAGCCTCTCTCTGACTATGAACACTGAAGCTTTCTTT.

The V call is TRBV28, the J call TRBJ2-5; 8 nucleotides line up with TRBD1. CDR3 size: 15 residues. From germline, CDR1 is MDHEN and CDR2 SYDVKM. With V trimmed by 4 bases and J by 3 bases, 7 bases remained unmatched. This CDR3 is CASSSRTGRKETQYF. DNA of the CDR3: TGTGCCAGCAGTTCCAGGACAGGGCGGAAAGAGACCCAGTACTTC.

This clone was picked up a small number of times. The gene calls are TRBV18 and TRBJ2-2; D is unresolved. There are 15 residues in the CDR3. Trimming took off 4 bases at V and 4 bases at J, with 13 bases between the two ends. The germline V gene has CDR1 KGHSH and CDR2 LQKENI. In DNA form, the CDR3 reads TGTGCCAGCTCACACGAATTAGTCGGCACCGGGGAGCTGTTTTTT. Amino acid sequence: CASSHELVGTGELFF.

The chain uses TRBV30 and TRBJ2-5; TRBD2 matches at 11 bases. Trimming cost V 2 bases and J 5 bases; bases outside gene matches: 4. Germline assignment: CDR1 GTSNPN and CDR2 SVGIG (reference sequence). The CDR3 loop spans 14 amino acids. Here the CDR3 reads CAWSMVAGGETQYF. CDR3 coding DNA: TGTGCCTGGAGTATGGTAGCGGGGGGGGAGACCCAGTACTTC. Using reference TRBV30 and TRBJ2-5 for the parts outside the CDR3, the full variable domain is SQTIHQWPATLVQPVGSPLSLECTVEGTSNPNLYWYRQAAGRGLQLLFYSVGIGQISSEVPQNLSASRPQDRQFILSSKKLLLSDSGFYLCAWSMVAGGETQYFGPGTRLLVL.

This clone was counted a single time. The chain couples TRBV12-3 or TRBV12-4 to TRBJ2-1, with TRBD2 as a possible D gene (5 bases). The CDR3 contains 13 residues. V was trimmed by 5 bases and J by 8 bases, leaving 13 bases between them. CDR3: CASSRTGLDEQFF. DNA for the CDR3: TGTGCCAGCAGTCGGACGGGGTTGGATGAGCAGTTCTTC.

This chain uses TRBV15 with TRBJ2-3; D possibly corresponds to TRBD2 (5 bases). V was clipped by 3 bases and J by 0 bases, with 7 bases between them. This CDR3 has 14 amino acids. Germline V gives CDR1 LNHNV, CDR2 YYDKDF (reference sequence). The CDR3 sequence: CATSSAGSTDTQYF. The CDR3 coding sequence is TGTGCCACCAGCAGTGCGGGTAGCACAGATACGCAGTATTTT.

With regard to this clone: At one end, the junction sequence differs from germline, possibly due to a read error. This chain connects TRBV6-5 to TRBJ2-7, with TRBD2 identical over 10 bases. This CDR3 spans 13 amino acids. The germline V gene encodes CDR1 MNHEY and CDR2 SVGAGI. As DNA, the CDR3 is TGTGCCAGCAGTCATACTAGCGGGGCCACCCGGAGCTTC. It is translated as CASSHTSGATRSF.

The genes are TRBV4-1 and TRBJ2-3, with 7 bases lining up with TRBD2. Germline CDR1 reads MGHRA; CDR2 reads YSYEKL. J was trimmed by 1 base and V by 0 bases; bases with no gene match: 7. CDR3 size: 17 residues. CDR3 protein: CASSQDATGGGTDTQYF. In nucleotides, the CDR3 is TGCGCCAGCAGCCAAGACGCCACGGGGGGAGGCACAGATACGCAGTATTTT.

The chain has TRBV11-2 and TRBJ2-7; 7 bases are a match to TRBD1. The junction had 7 bases not matched to a gene; V was cut back by 5 bases and J by 6 bases. The germline gives CDR1 SGHAT, CDR2 FQNNGV. This CDR3 contains 13 residues. The DNA of the CDR3 is TGTGCCAGCAGCATTCGACAGGGTCTCGAGCAGTACTTC. Its protein product is CASSIRQGLEQYF.